These 25 T cell receptor beta chains share one sample of origin, sequenced in a study of CD8 T cells in Susac syndrome. RNA, at about 0.45 to 1 ug, was reverse transcribed with random hexamers. TCRdb re-called the immunoSEQ multiplex PCR reads through MiXCR, storing one row per CDR3 protein. The table has some 300,000 distinct CDR3 sequences, over 75% seen once. Sequencing used CD8+ T cells from PBMCs. The receptors were sampled from a human donor with multiple sclerosis.

V and J are TRBV7-9 and TRBJ2-3; no firm D call. V shed 2 bases and J shed 6 bases, with 9 bases lying between them. Germline loops: CDR1 SEHNR, CDR2 FQNEAQ (reference sequence). The CDR3 runs to 13 residues. DNA of the CDR3: TGTGCCAGCAGCTTACGATGGGATGATACGCAGTATTTT. It yields the protein CASSLRWDDTQYF.

The genes are TRBV12-3 or TRBV12-4 and TRBJ1-2; D gene unclear. V lost 10 bases and J 2 bases, leaving 11 bases between the germline ends. The CDR3 totals 12 residues. CDR3 loop: CATNLGNYGYTF. DNA of the CDR3: TGTGCCACCAACCTAGGGAACTATGGCTACACCTTC.

The V gene is TRBV10-3, the J gene TRBJ2-6; D might be TRBD2 (6 bases). Trimming removed 0 bases from V and 0 bases from J, with 6 bases in between. The CDR3 spans 16 residues. CDR1 ENHRY and CDR2 SYGVKD come from the germline V gene. CDR3 sequence reads: CAISESGGSGANVLTF. CDR3 bases: TGTGCCATCAGTGAGTCGGGGGGCTCTGGGGCCAACGTCCTGACTTTC.

The chain is built from TRBV27 and TRBJ2-7; tentatively, D is TRBD1 (6 bases). V lost 6 bases and J 5 bases, leaving 11 bases between the germline ends. This CDR3 is 12 amino acids long. The V gene's germline CDR1 is MNHEY and CDR2 SMNVEV (reference sequence). The CDR3 nucleotides are TGTGCCAGCAGCTCCACAGGGAACGAGCAGTACTTC. It translates to CASSSTGNEQYF.

The CDR3 reads CSVEDNYGYTF. DNA of the CDR3: TGCAGCGTCGAGGACAACTATGGCTACACCTTC. This chain connects TRBV29-1 to TRBJ1-2; no firm D call. This CDR3 contains 11 residues. The V gene lost 6 bases and the J gene lost 2 bases, with 7 bases spanning the gap. The germline CDR1 and CDR2 sequences are SQVTM and ANQGSEA.

The chain uses TRBV20-1 and TRBJ1-3; D not resolved. With 6 bases removed from V and 0 bases from J, the gap between germline ends came to 12 bases. Germline CDR1 reads DFQATT; CDR2 reads SNEGSKA (reference sequence). This CDR3 has 14 residues. The CDR3 bases are TGCAGTGCGAAGGACGGAAACTCTGGAAACACCATATATTTT. Its protein product is CSAKDGNSGNTIYF.

The rearrangement joins TRBV7-9 to TRBJ2-5; a weak D match, TRBD2 (6 bases). The CDR3 totals 15 residues. Trimming stripped 0 bases from V and 5 bases from J, with 13 bases between. Per germline, CDR1 SEHNR and CDR2 FQNEAQ (reference sequence). For the CDR3, the DNA is TGTGCCAGCAGCTTAGCCCGGGGGAGATTGGAGACCCAGTACTTC. This sequence encodes CASSLARGRLETQYF.

This chain connects TRBV6-6 to TRBJ2-7; TRBD2 matches at 12 bases. Germline V lookup: CDR1 MNHNY, CDR2 SVGAGI (reference sequence). CDR3 length: 16 residues. The junction had 5 bases not matched to a gene; V was cut back by 2 bases and J by 3 bases. The CDR3 here is CASSYVASGRDYEQYF. CDR3 nucleotides: TGTGCCAGCAGTTACGTGGCTAGCGGGAGGGACTACGAGCAGTACTTC.

This clonotype has just a few counts. J is TRBJ2-7 and V is TRBV20-1; either TRBD1 or TRBD2 may fit D (6 bases each). Trimming removed 0 bases from V and 1 base from J, with 16 bases in between. The CDR3 sequence is 16 residues long. Germline values: CDR1 DFQATT, CDR2 SNEGSKA (reference sequence). This chain's CDR3 is CSARDRGGSRSYEQYF. DNA of the CDR3: TGCAGTGCTAGAGATCGAGGGGGGAGCAGGTCCTACGAGCAGTACTTC.

The chain employs TRBV9 and TRBJ2-1; D is perhaps TRBD1 or TRBD2 (5 bases each). V shed 0 bases and J shed 3 bases, with 10 bases lying between them. This CDR3 has 15 amino acids. Per the germline V gene, CDR1 is SGDLS and CDR2 is YYNGEE. CDR3 bases: TGTGCCAGCAGCGTAGGGGGGACGGACTACAATGAGCAGTTCTTC. Protein: CASSVGGTDYNEQFF.

This chain joins TRBV7-9 and TRBJ2-3; TRBD2 matches at 7 bases. Germline V lookup: CDR1 SEHNR, CDR2 FQNEAQ (reference sequence). The CDR3 covers 14 residues. The CDR3 loop reads CATHGRGSTDTQYF. In DNA form, the CDR3 reads TGTGCAACTCATGGGAGGGGTAGCACAGATACGCAGTATTTT.

This chain connects TRBV9 to TRBJ2-3, with D perhaps TRBD1 (5 bases). V lost 0 bases to trimming and J lost 2 bases, with 10 bases between them. There are 15 residues in the CDR3. Germline V gene lookup returns CDR1 SGDLS and CDR2 YYNGEE. CDR3 DNA sequence: TGTGCCAGCAGCGTAGGTGGGGCTCCCACAGATACGCAGTATTTT. Amino acid sequence: CASSVGGAPTDTQYF.

V and J are TRBV20-1 and TRBJ2-7, with 7 bases aligning to TRBD2. Germline CDR1 and CDR2: DFQATT and SNEGSKA (reference sequence). This CDR3 contains 13 residues. J lost 3 bases, V lost 6 bases, and 8 bases had no gene match. The chain's CDR3 is CSAPGTTYYEQYF. Written as DNA, the CDR3 is TGCAGTGCACCCGGGACTACGTACTACGAGCAGTACTTC.

The V gene is TRBV20-1, the J gene TRBJ2-2, with D hard to call. The V end lost 5 bases, the J end lost 6 bases, and 10 bases lay between the germline ends. CDR3 length equals 12 residues. Germline assignment: CDR1 DFQATT and CDR2 SNEGSKA (reference sequence). The CDR3 here is CSAPSFSGELFF. DNA of the CDR3: TGCAGTGCTCCGAGTTTCTCCGGGGAGCTGTTTTTT.

The chain uses TRBV29-1 and TRBJ1-1; 11 bases agree with TRBD1. From germline, CDR1 is SQVTM and CDR2 ANQGSEA. The CDR3 has 14 amino acids. The V segment lost 6 bases and the J segment 4 bases; nucleotides outside the gene matches: 7. This CDR3 reads CSVPRTGGFTEAFF. The CDR3 DNA reads TGCAGCGTCCCTCGGACAGGGGGCTTCACTGAAGCTTTCTTT.

The V and J genes are TRBV27 and TRBJ2-7, with 8 bases identical to TRBD2. The germline V gene encodes CDR1 MNHEY and CDR2 SMNVEV (reference sequence). The V gene end was trimmed by 7 bases and the J gene end by 0 bases; junction bases not matched to a gene: 5. This CDR3 has 14 residues. The CDR3 sequence: CASMSGGSSYEQYF. CDR3 nucleotides: TGTGCCAGCATGAGCGGGGGAAGCTCCTACGAGCAGTACTTC.

This clonotype was seen once. The chain couples TRBV16 to TRBJ2-3, with D tentatively TRBD2 (5 bases). This CDR3 region has 15 residues. V was pared by 3 bases and J by 3 bases, with 13 bases between. Germline CDR1 is KGHSY and CDR2 is FQNENV. CDR3 loop: CASSQDFNPTDTQYF. The CDR3 nucleotides read TGTGCCAGCAGCCAGGACTTCAACCCGACAGATACGCAGTATTTT.

This clonotype was detected only once. The chain couples TRBV7-9 to TRBJ1-2; TRBD1 matches at 8 bases. CDR1 is SEHNR, CDR2 FQNEAQ, per germline (reference sequence). The CDR3 spans 15 residues. The trim removed 5 bases at V and 2 bases at J, leaving 7 bases unmatched. CDR3 region: CASSATGGSNYGYTF. In nucleotides, the CDR3 is TGTGCCAGCAGCGCTACAGGGGGTTCCAACTATGGCTACACCTTC.

The CDR3 DNA sequence: TGTGCCAGCAGTCCTACTGGGGCCAACGTCCTGACTTTC. It codes for CASSPTGANVLTF. The chain combines TRBV27 with TRBJ2-6; D gene uncertain. The CDR3 consists of 13 residues. V shed 5 bases and J shed 2 bases, with 4 bases lying between them. Germline CDR1 MNHEY, CDR2 SMNVEV (reference sequence).

V and J are TRBV5-1 and TRBJ1-2; possible D gene TRBD1, 5 bases. Germline V gives CDR1 SGHRS, CDR2 YFSETQ. This CDR3 has 13 amino acids. Trimming took off 1 base at V and 6 bases at J, with 10 bases between the two ends. CDR3 DNA: TGCGCCAGCAGCTTGCAGGGAGAGGATGGCTACACCTTC. This sequence encodes CASSLQGEDGYTF.

The rearrangement joins TRBV6-2 or TRBV6-3 to TRBJ1-5, with D possibly matching TRBD1 (6 bases). CDR1 is MNHEY and CDR2 is SVGEGT in the germline V gene. The CDR3 is made up of 16 amino acids. V was cut by 0 bases and J by 0 bases, with 9 bases left in between. This CDR3 is CASSYSGTLSNQPQHF. The CDR3 DNA follows: TGTGCCAGCAGTTACTCCGGGACACTTAGCAATCAGCCCCAGCATTTT.

The chain combines TRBV3-1 with TRBJ2-5; weak D call: TRBD2 (5 bases). The CDR3 totals 16 residues. With 1 base removed from V and 0 bases from J, the gap between germline ends came to 12 bases. Germline assignment: CDR1 LGHDT and CDR2 YNNKEL (reference sequence). The CDR3 protein is CASSQGGPADQETQYF. CDR3 in DNA: TGTGCCAGCAGCCAAGGCGGCCCAGCGGACCAAGAGACCCAGTACTTC.

The rearrangement links TRBV29-1 to TRBJ2-5; 10 nucleotides agree with TRBD1. With 6 bases clipped from V and 4 bases from J, the junction kept 8 bases outside the gene matches. CDR1 is SQVTM and CDR2 is ANQGSEA in the germline V gene. The CDR3 has 14 residues. CDR3 sequence (DNA): TGCAGCGTAGCAAAGACAGGGGGCCCAGAGACCCAGTACTTC. Amino acid sequence: CSVAKTGGPETQYF.

The V gene is TRBV2, the J gene TRBJ2-2; 14 nucleotides line up with TRBD2. The CDR3 extends over 16 amino acids. Germline CDR1 is SNHLY and CDR2 is FYNNEI. J was trimmed by 1 base and V by 11 bases; bases with no gene match: 6. This chain's CDR3 is CASGTSGRGNTGELFF. Written as DNA, the CDR3 is TGTGCCTCGGGGACTAGCGGGAGAGGGAACACCGGGGAGCTGTTTTTT.

This clonotype appeared a single time. V and J are TRBV27 and TRBJ2-7; D is uncertain. V was clipped by 2 bases and J by 2 bases, with 7 bases between them. CDR1 and CDR2 (germline): MNHEY, SMNVEV (reference sequence). This CDR3 contains 13 residues. This CDR3 is CASSLGVPYEQYF. The DNA for the CDR3 is TGTGCCAGCAGTTTAGGGGTTCCCTACGAGCAGTACTTC.